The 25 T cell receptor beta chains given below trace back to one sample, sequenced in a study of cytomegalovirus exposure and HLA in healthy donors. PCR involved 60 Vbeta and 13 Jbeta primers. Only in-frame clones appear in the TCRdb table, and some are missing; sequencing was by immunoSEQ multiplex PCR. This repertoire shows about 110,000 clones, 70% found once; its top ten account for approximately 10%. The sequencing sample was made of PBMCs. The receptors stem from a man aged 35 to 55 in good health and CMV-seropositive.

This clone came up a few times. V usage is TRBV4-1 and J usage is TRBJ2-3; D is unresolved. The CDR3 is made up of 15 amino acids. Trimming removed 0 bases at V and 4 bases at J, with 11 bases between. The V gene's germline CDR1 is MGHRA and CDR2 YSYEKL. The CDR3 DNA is TGCGCCAGCAGCCAAGATAGAGTAGCCCCAGATACGCAGTATTTT. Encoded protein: CASSQDRVAPDTQYF.

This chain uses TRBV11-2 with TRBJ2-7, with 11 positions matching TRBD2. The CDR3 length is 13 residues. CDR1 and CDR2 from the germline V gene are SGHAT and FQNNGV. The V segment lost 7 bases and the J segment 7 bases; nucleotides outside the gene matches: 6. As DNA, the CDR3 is TGTGCCAGCATCCTAGCGGGGGGTCTGGAGCAGTACTTC. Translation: CASILAGGLEQYF.

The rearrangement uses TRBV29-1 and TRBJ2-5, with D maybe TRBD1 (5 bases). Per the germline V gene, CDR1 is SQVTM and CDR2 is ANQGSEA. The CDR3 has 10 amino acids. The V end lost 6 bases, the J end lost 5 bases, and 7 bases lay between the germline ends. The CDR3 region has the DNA TGCAGCGTAAAGGGGGAGACCCAGTACTTC. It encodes CSVKGETQYF.

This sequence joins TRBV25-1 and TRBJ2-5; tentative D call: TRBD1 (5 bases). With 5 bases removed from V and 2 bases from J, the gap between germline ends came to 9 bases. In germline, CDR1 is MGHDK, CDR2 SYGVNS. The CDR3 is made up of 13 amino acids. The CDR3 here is CASSNRQQETQYF. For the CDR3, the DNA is TGTGCCAGCAGTAACAGGCAGCAAGAGACCCAGTACTTC.

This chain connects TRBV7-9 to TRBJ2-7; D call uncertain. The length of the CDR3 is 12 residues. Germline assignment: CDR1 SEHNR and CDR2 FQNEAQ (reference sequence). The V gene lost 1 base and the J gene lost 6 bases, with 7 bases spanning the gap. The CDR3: CASSLDASEQYF. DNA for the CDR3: TGTGCCAGCAGCTTAGATGCGTCCGAGCAGTACTTC. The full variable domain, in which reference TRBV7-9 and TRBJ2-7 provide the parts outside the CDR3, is DTGVSQNPRHKITKRGQNVTFRCDPISEHNRLYWYRQTLGQGPEFLTYFQNEAQLEKSRLLSDRFSAERPKGSFSTLEIQRTEQGDSAMYLCASSLDASEQYFGPGTRLTVT.

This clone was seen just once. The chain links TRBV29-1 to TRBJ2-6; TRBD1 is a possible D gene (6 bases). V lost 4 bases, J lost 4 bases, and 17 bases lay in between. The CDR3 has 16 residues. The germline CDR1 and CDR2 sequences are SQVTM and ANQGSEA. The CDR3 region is CSVARRAGAGANVLTF. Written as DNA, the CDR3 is TGCAGCGTTGCCCGTAGGGCAGGGGCAGGGGCCAACGTCCTGACTTTC.

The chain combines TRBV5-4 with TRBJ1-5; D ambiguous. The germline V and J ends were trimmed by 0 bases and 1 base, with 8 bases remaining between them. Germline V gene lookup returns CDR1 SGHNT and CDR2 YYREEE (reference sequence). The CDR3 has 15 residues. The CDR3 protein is CASSLGAGSNQPQHF. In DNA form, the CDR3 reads TGTGCCAGCAGCTTGGGGGCTGGAAGCAATCAGCCCCAGCATTTT.

Here the CDR3 DNA reads TGTGCCAGCAGTCAGGCCCGGTATTCTGCGACCCAGTACTTC. Translated, it gives CASSQARYSATQYF. The chain has TRBV5-6 and TRBJ2-5; no clear D gene. CDR3 length: 14 residues. V was trimmed by 5 bases and J by 7 bases, leaving 18 bases between them. Germline V gene data show CDR1 as SGHDT and CDR2 as YYEEEE.

The CDR3: CASRDSGRAPYEQYV. The CDR3 coding sequence is TGTGCCAGCAGAGATAGCGGGAGGGCTCCGTACGAGCAGTACGTC. The rearrangement uses TRBV6-1 and TRBJ2-7; 11 bases align to TRBD2. V lost 6 bases and J lost 4; bases outside the gene matches: 8. The CDR3 covers 15 residues. Germline CDR1 reads MNHNS; CDR2 reads SASEGT.

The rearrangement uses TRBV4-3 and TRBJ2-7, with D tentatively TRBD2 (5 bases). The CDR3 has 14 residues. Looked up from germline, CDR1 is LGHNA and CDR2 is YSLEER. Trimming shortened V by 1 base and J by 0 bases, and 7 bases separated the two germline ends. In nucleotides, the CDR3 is TGCGCCAGCAGCCAAGGGAGGAGCTCCTACGAGCAGTACTTC. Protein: CASSQGRSSYEQYF.

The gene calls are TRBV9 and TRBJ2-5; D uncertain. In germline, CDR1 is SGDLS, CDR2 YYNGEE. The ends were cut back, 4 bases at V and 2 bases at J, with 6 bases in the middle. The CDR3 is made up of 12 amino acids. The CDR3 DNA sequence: TGTGCCAGCAGCACAAGTCAAGAGACCCAGTACTTC. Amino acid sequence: CASSTSQETQYF.

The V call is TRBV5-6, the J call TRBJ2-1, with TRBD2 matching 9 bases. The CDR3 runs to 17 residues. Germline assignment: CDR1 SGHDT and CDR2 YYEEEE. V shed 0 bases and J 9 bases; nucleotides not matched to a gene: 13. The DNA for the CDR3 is TGTGCCAGCAGCTTGGTTACGGCAGCGGGAGGTTTAGGTGAGCAGTTCTTC. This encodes CASSLVTAAGGLGEQFF.

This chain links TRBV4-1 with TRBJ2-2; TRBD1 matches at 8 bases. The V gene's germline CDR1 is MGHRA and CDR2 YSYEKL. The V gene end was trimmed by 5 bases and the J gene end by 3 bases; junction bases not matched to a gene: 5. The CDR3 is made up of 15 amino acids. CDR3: CASSTRDRHTGELFF. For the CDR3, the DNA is TGCGCCAGCAGCACCCGGGACAGGCACACCGGGGAGCTGTTTTTT.

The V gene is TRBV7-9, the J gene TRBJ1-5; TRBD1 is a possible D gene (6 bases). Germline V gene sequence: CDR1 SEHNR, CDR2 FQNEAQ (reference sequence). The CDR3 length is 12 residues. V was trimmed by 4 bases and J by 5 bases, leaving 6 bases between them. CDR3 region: CASSSGDQPQHF. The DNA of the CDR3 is TGTGCCAGCAGCTCAGGGGATCAGCCCCAGCATTTT.

DNA of the CDR3: TGTGCCAGCTCACAAAGGAGTCCCCCCCAGGAGACCCAGTACTTC. This sequence encodes CASSQRSPPQETQYF. The genes are TRBV18 and TRBJ2-5; D gene uncertain. Deletions cut 4 bases from V and 5 bases from J, with 17 bases between. Germline V gene data show CDR1 as KGHSH and CDR2 as LQKENI. The CDR3 sequence is 15 residues long.

The CDR3 loop reads CASSLAGRNEQFF. CDR3 sequence (DNA): TGTGCCAGCAGCTTAGCGGGACGTAATGAGCAGTTCTTC. The genes are TRBV7-3 and TRBJ2-1, with a tentative D call TRBD2 (6 bases). With 2 bases removed from V and 7 bases from J, the gap between germline ends came to 9 bases. Germline V gives CDR1 SGHTA, CDR2 FQGTGA. The CDR3 sequence is 13 residues long.

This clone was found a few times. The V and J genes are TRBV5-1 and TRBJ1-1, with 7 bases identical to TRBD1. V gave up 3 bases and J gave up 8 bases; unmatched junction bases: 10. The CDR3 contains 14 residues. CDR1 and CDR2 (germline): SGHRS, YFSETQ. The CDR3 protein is CASSSSDSDREAFF. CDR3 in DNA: TGCGCCAGCAGCTCCTCCGATTCGGACAGGGAAGCTTTCTTT.

The CDR3 region has the DNA TGTGCCAGCAGTTTGTGGCAGGGGTCCACTGAAGCTTTCTTT. Protein sequence: CASSLWQGSTEAFF. This rearrangement joins TRBV27 to TRBJ1-1; D might be TRBD1 (6 bases). The germline V gene has CDR1 MNHEY and CDR2 SMNVEV (reference sequence). Trimming pared 3 bases from V and 4 bases from J, leaving 12 bases between. The CDR3 extends over 14 amino acids.

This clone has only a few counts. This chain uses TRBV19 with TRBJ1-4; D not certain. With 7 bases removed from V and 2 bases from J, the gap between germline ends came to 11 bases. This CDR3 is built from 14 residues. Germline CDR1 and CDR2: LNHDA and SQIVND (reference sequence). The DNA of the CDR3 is TGTGCCAGTACCCCGCATAGTACTAATGAAAAACTGTTTTTT. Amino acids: CASTPHSTNEKLFF.

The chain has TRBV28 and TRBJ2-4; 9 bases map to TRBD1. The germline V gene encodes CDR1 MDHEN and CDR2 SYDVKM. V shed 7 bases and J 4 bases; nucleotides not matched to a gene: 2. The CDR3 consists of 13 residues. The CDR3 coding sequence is TGTGCCAGCACCGGACAGGGGAAAAACATTCAGTACTTC. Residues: CASTGQGKNIQYF.

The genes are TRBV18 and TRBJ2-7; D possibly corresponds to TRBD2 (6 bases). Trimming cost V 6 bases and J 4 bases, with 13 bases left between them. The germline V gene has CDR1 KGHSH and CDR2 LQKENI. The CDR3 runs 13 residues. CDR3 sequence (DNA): TGTGCCAGCTCGCGGCTTGGGACTTACGAGCAGTACTTC. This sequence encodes CASSRLGTYEQYF.

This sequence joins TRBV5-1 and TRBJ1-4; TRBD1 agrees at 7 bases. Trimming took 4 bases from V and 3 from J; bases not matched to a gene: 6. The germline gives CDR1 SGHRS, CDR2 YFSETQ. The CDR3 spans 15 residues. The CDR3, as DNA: TGCGCCAGCAGCAGAAGACAGGGAGCTAATGAAAAACTGTTTTTT. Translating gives CASSRRQGANEKLFF.

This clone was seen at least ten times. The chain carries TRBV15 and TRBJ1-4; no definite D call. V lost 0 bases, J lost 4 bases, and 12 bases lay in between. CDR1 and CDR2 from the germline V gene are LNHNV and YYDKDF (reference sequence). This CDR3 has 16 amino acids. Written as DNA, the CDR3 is TGTGCCACCAGCAGAGATGCGGCAGTACTTAATGAAAAACTGTTTTTT. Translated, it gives CATSRDAAVLNEKLFF.

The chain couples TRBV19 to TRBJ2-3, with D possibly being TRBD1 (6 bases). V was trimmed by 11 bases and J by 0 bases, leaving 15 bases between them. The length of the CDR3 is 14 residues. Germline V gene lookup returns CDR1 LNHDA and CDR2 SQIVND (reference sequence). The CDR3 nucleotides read TGTGCCTCCAAGGTCACAGGGAGCACAGATACGCAGTATTTT. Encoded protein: CASKVTGSTDTQYF.

CDR3 protein: CASSQDGRGTYEQYF. The CDR3 DNA sequence: TGCGCCAGCAGCCAAGACGGCAGGGGAACCTACGAGCAGTACTTC. The chain couples TRBV4-1 to TRBJ2-7, with D perhaps matching TRBD1 (6 bases). Between the trimmed V and J ends, which lost 0 bases and 2 bases, there was a span of 11 bases. The CDR3 is 15 residues long. CDR1 and CDR2 (germline): MGHRA, YSYEKL.